This T cell receptor beta chain was recovered during a study of T-cell memory formation after mild COVID-19. Only a few counts were recorded for this clonotype. Employing constant-segment primers, 5'RACE generated TCR alpha and TCR beta cDNA libraries bearing sample barcodes and UMIs. TCRdb reanalysed the 5' RACE reads using MiXCR and keeps one entry per CDR3 protein. This table holds about 140,000 distinct CDR3 sequences, roughly 13% found once. This CDR3 contains 12 residues. Germline V CDR1 and CDR2: SEHNR, FQNEAQ (reference sequence). V lost 4 bases to trimming and J lost 7 bases, with 8 bases between them.

Material: PBMCs or a T cell subset sorted from them (not recorded which). This clonotype was obtained from an adult woman who had mild COVID-19 (a few samples of this study predate the infection). Cell type and time point are not known. The genes are TRBV7-9 and TRBJ2-1; no reliable D call. The chain's CDR3 is CASSSRPNEQFF. In DNA form, the CDR3 reads TGTGCCAGCAGCTCCCGACCGAATGAGCAGTTCTTC.